The next 20 T cell receptor beta chains were all read from a single sample in a study of shared clonotypes between healthy human individuals. Measured with immunoSEQ multiplex PCR; TCRdb has only the in-frame clones, and not every one. The table includes around 340,000 clones, less than 75% detected once. The material sequenced was memory CD4+ T cells sorted from blood. As for subset: CD45RA-negative fraction. The receptors come from a man aged 25-40 years in good health.

This clone was observed once. J is TRBJ1-2 and V is TRBV25-1; TRBD1 matches at 9 bases. The CDR3 has 17 residues. Germline values: CDR1 MGHDK, CDR2 SYGVNS. The junction had 12 bases not matched to a gene; V was cut back by 2 bases and J by 5 bases. The CDR3 DNA reads TGTGCCAGCAGTGAAGAACCGGGACAGGGTGGCTTTTATGGCTACACCTTC. Protein: CASSEEPGQGGFYGYTF.

The V and J genes are TRBV19 and TRBJ2-3; D is unresolved. This CDR3 is built from 13 residues. Germline assignment: CDR1 LNHDA and CDR2 SQIVND (reference sequence). The V and J ends lost 10 bases and 0 bases respectively, with 11 bases between them. CDR3 in DNA: TGTGCCACTTTAATACCTAGCACAGATACGCAGTATTTT. Translation: CATLIPSTDTQYF.

V and J are TRBV5-5 and TRBJ2-7; 9 bases agree with TRBD2. The CDR3 sequence is 15 residues long. The trim removed 5 bases at V and 4 bases at J, leaving 10 bases unmatched. Germline-derived CDR1 and CDR2 are SGHKS and YYEKEE (reference sequence). Here the CDR3 DNA reads TGTGCCAGCAGTGGCGGGAGGGCCCTCGGGTACGAGCAGTACTTC. It yields the protein CASSGGRALGYEQYF.

The J gene is TRBJ1-4, the V gene TRBV7-6; TRBD1 is a possible D gene (6 bases). The CDR3 length is 16 residues. Trimming left V 2 bases short and J 7 bases short, with 17 bases between. Germline V gives CDR1 SGHVS, CDR2 FNYEAQ. The CDR3 is CASSLSVAGAGEKLFF. The CDR3 DNA reads as TGTGCCAGCAGCTTAAGTGTTGCGGGGGCGGGTGAAAAACTGTTTTTT. The entire variable domain, with the rest obtained from reference TRBV7-6 and TRBJ1-4, is as follows: GAGVSQSPRYKVTKRGQDVALRCDPISGHVSLYWYRQALGQGPEFLTYFNYEAQQDKSGLPNDRFSAERPEGSISTLTIQRTEQRDSAMYRCASSLSVAGAGEKLFFGSGTQLSVL.

This chain uses TRBV12-1 with TRBJ2-7. TRBV12-1 is deemed a pseudogene. This CDR3 spans 18 amino acids. CDR3 region: CASSFRGLGPGAIYEQYF. The CDR3 DNA follows: TGTGCCAGCAGCTTTCGGGGCCTAGGTCCTGGGGCTATTTACGAGCAGTACTTC.

In the case of this clone: It differs at one base from a far larger clone, so likely a read error. In the same sample, other DNA sequences code for this CDR3. The chain combines TRBV2 with TRBJ2-2; a possible D gene is TRBD2 (5 bases). This CDR3 is 16 amino acids long. V was pared by 3 bases and J by 1 base, with 12 bases between. Germline CDR1 is SNHLY and CDR2 is FYNNEI. The CDR3 bases are TGTGCCAGCAGTGAGACCGCTAGCAAGAACACCGGGGAGCTGTTTTTT. Translating it yields CASSETASKNTGELFF.

This clone was counted once. The V call is TRBV6-1, the J call TRBJ1-5, with 11 bases matching TRBD1. Unmatched junction bases numbered 13, after V lost 2 bases and J lost 7 bases. The CDR3 spans 18 residues. Germline V gene data show CDR1 as MNHNS and CDR2 as SASEGT. Here the CDR3 DNA reads TGTGCCAGCAGTGAAACTGAAAGAGGGACAGGGGGTCGGCAGCCCCAGCATTTT. Residues: CASSETERGTGGRQPQHF.

This sequence joins TRBV9 and TRBJ1-1; 11 bases line up with TRBD1. CDR1 and CDR2 from the germline V gene are SGDLS and YYNGEE. The V and J ends lost 1 base and 4 bases, in that order; junction bases with no gene match: 3. CDR3 size: 15 residues. The CDR3: CASSVSGTGGTEAFF. DNA for the CDR3: TGTGCCAGCAGCGTAAGCGGGACAGGGGGCACTGAAGCTTTCTTT.

The J gene is TRBJ2-5, the V gene TRBV7-2; D gene ambiguous. Near its end, the DNA agrees better with TRBJ2-7, so the J call may be wrong. The CDR3 is 15 residues long. Germline-derived CDR1 and CDR2 are SGHTA and FQGNSA. CDR3 loop: CASSPYDGSAYEQYF. In DNA form, the CDR3 reads TGTGCCAGCAGCCCATACGACGGGTCAGCCTACGAGCAGTACTTC.

The rearrangement links TRBV6-5 to TRBJ2-1, with 8 bases fitting TRBD2. V was clipped by 2 bases and J by 10 bases; unmatched bases: 13. The CDR3 is made up of 16 amino acids. CDR1 and CDR2 from the germline V gene are MNHEY and SVGAGI. The CDR3 coding sequence is TGTGCCAGCAGTTACAGTGGGACTAGGGGGAGGGGGGAGCAGTTCTTC. Protein sequence: CASSYSGTRGRGEQFF.

The chain is built from TRBV30 and TRBJ1-4, with TRBD1 identical over 7 bases. Germline values: CDR1 GTSNPN, CDR2 SVGIG (reference sequence). The CDR3 consists of 13 residues. V trimming: 4 bases; J trimming: 7 bases; junction bases outside the gene matches: 6. The CDR3 reads CAWTRGGGEKLFF. Here the CDR3 DNA reads TGTGCCTGGACCAGGGGGGGCGGTGAAAAACTGTTTTTT.

V is TRBV5-2 and J is TRBJ2-7; the table's D call TRBD1 went unverified against the DNA. TRBV5-2 is a pseudogene. The CDR3 sequence is 15 residues long. The CDR3 region has the DNA TGTGCCAGCAACCCCGGAGACAGGGTGGCCTACGAGCAGTACTTC. Amino acid sequence: CASNPGDRVAYEQYF.

The chain combines TRBV10-3 with TRBJ2-2; TRBD2 agrees at 11 bases. Germline assignment: CDR1 ENHRY and CDR2 SYGVKD. V shed 2 bases and J 5 bases; nucleotides not matched to a gene: 10. This CDR3 contains 18 residues. CDR3 coding DNA: TGTGCCATCAGTGAGACTAGCGGGAGCGGAAGGGGTACCGGGGAGCTGTTTTTT. It is translated as CAISETSGSGRGTGELFF.

V usage is TRBV27 and J usage is TRBJ2-7; 7 bases align to TRBD2. This CDR3 is 15 amino acids long. Germline V gene lookup returns CDR1 MNHEY and CDR2 SMNVEV (reference sequence). The V and J ends lost 3 bases and 7 bases, in that order; junction bases with no gene match: 12. The CDR3 is CASSFMVGGPREQYF. The CDR3 DNA reads as TGTGCCAGCAGTTTTATGGTGGGAGGGCCTCGAGAGCAGTACTTC.

The chain links TRBV28 to TRBJ2-1; tentative D call: TRBD2 (5 bases). Between the trimmed V and J ends, which lost 3 bases and 0 bases, there was a span of 12 bases. Looked up from germline, CDR1 is MDHEN and CDR2 is SYDVKM. The CDR3 totals 16 residues. For the CDR3, the DNA is TGTGCCAGCAGTTTGGGGAGCGGTATCTCCTACAATGAGCAGTTCTTC. As protein: CASSLGSGISYNEQFF.

This clone has more than one count but fewer than ten. The CDR3 DNA is TGTGCCAGCAGCGCCGGGACAGGGGGGTACGAGCAGTACTTC. Translating it yields CASSAGTGGYEQYF. The gene calls are TRBV9 and TRBJ2-7; TRBD1 agrees at 11 bases. CDR3 length equals 14 residues. The germline CDR1 and CDR2 sequences are SGDLS and YYNGEE. The trim removed 3 bases at V and 4 bases at J, leaving 3 bases unmatched.

The CDR3 sequence is CASSTPRGNTGELFF. The CDR3 DNA sequence: TGTGCCAGCAGCACACCCAGGGGAAACACCGGGGAGCTGTTTTTT. The V gene is TRBV9, the J gene TRBJ2-2; a possible D gene is TRBD1 (6 bases). Per the germline V gene, CDR1 is SGDLS and CDR2 is YYNGEE. V dropped 4 bases and J dropped 2 bases, with 12 bases sitting between them. This CDR3 region has 15 residues.

The gene calls are TRBV9 and TRBJ2-3, with TRBD2 matching over 7 bases. The CDR3 covers 15 residues. Germline V gene sequence: CDR1 SGDLS, CDR2 YYNGEE. After removal of 0 bases from V and 2 bases from J, the junction contained 3 bases not matched to a gene. The CDR3 sequence is CASSVESGTTDTQYF. The CDR3 DNA reads TGTGCCAGCAGCGTAGAGAGCGGGACCACAGATACGCAGTATTTT.

The genes are TRBV5-1 and TRBJ1-2, with TRBD1 matching 7 bases. The CDR3 is 15 residues long. The germline V gene encodes CDR1 SGHRS and CDR2 YFSETQ. With 0 bases clipped from V and 3 bases from J, the junction kept 5 bases outside the gene matches. The CDR3 loop reads CASSLGPDRDYGYTF. CDR3 sequence (DNA): TGCGCCAGCAGCTTGGGCCCCGACAGGGACTATGGCTACACCTTC.

This clone has only a few counts. The chain has TRBV9 and TRBJ2-3, with 9 bases matching TRBD2. Trimming cost V 0 bases and J 8 bases; bases outside gene matches: 19. Germline CDR1 SGDLS, CDR2 YYNGEE. CDR3 length: 19 residues. In nucleotides, the CDR3 is TGTGCCAGCAGCGTAGGACCAGCGGGGGGAGCCAGCGCACAGGGTACGCAGTATTTT. Its translation is CASSVGPAGGASAQGTQYF.